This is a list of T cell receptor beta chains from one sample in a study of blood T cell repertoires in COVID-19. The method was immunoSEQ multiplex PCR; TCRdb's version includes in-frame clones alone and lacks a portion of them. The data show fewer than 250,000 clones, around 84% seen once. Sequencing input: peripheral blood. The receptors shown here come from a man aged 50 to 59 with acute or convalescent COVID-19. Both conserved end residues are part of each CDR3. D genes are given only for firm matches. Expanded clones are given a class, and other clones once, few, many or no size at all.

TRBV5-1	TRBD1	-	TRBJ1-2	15	CASSSPDRGDYGYTF	TGCGCCAGCAGCTCTCCTGACAGGGGAGACTATGGCTACACCTTC
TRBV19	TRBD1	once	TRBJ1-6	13	CASSTDRDSPLHF	TGTGCCAGTAGTACGGACAGGGACTCACCCCTCCACTTT
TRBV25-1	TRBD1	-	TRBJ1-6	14	CASTGTGYNSPLHF	TGTGCCAGCACAGGGACAGGGTATAATTCACCCCTCCACTTT
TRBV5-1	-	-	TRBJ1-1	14	CASSRGTMNTEAFF	TGCGCCAGCTCGAGGGGGACTATGAACACTGAAGCTTTCTTT
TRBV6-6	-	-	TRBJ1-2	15	CASSDTGIANYGYTF	TGTGCCAGCAGTGATACAGGGATAGCTAACTATGGCTACACCTTC
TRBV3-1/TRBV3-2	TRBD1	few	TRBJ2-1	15	CASSTLTGSRNEQFF	TGTGCCAGCAGCACCTTGACAGGGTCGCGGAATGAGCAGTTCTTC
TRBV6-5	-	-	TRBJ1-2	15	CASSSYEGEPYGYTF	TGTGCCAGCAGCTCCTATGAGGGGGAACCCTATGGCTACACCTTC
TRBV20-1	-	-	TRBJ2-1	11	CSARSGHEQFF	TGCAGTGCTAGATCAGGGCATGAGCAGTTCTTC
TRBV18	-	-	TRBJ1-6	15	CASSEALGSDSPLHF	TGTGCCAGCTCAGAGGCTTTGGGTTCGGATTCACCCCTCCACTTT
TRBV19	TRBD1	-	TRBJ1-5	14	CASRRQGSNQPQHF	TGTGCCAGTAGAAGACAGGGGAGCAATCAGCCCCAGCATTTT
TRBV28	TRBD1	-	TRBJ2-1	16	CASSSRDRGPYNEQFF	TGTGCCAGCAGCAGCCGGGACAGGGGACCGTACAATGAGCAGTTCTTC
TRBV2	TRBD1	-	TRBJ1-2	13	CASGRQGSYGYTF	TGTGCCAGCGGCAGACAGGGAAGCTATGGCTACACCTTC
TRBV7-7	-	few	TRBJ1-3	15	CASSRSQDLGNTIYF	TGTGCCAGCAGCCGATCACAGGACCTCGGAAACACCATATATTTT
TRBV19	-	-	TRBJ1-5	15	CASSRDLYSNQPQHF	TGTGCCAGTAGCCGGGATCTTTATAGCAATCAGCCCCAGCATTTT
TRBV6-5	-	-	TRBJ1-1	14	CASRERQPNTEAFF	TGTGCCAGCAGAGAGAGACAGCCGAACACTGAAGCTTTCTTT
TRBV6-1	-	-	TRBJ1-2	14	CASSEARGIGGYTF	TGTGCCAGCAGTGAAGCGCGGGGGATCGGTGGCTACACCTTC
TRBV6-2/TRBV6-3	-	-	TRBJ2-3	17	CASSYSEAFRVTDTQYF	TGTGCCAGCAGTTACTCGGAGGCATTTAGGGTCACAGATACGCAGTATTTT
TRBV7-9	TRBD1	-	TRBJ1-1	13	CASRRTGATEAFF	TGTGCCAGCAGGCGAACAGGGGCCACTGAAGCTTTCTTT
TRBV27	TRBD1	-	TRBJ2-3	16	CASSSYQTGRVDTQYF	TGTGCCAGCAGTTCTTATCAGACAGGGCGGGTAGATACGCAGTATTTT
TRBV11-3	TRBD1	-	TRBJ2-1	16	CASSGPGTGGYNEQFF	TGTGCCAGCAGCGGACCCGGGACAGGGGGCTACAATGAGCAGTTCTTC
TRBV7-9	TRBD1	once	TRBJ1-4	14	CASSTTGVVEKLFF	TGTGCCAGCAGCACCACAGGGGTAGTTGAAAAACTGTTTTTT
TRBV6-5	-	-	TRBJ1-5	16	CASSYSPEYSNQPQHF	TGTGCCAGCAGTTACTCGCCAGAATATAGCAATCAGCCCCAGCATTTT
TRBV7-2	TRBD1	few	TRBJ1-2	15	CASSLAGDRDYGYTF	TGTGCCAGCAGTCTAGCGGGGGACAGGGACTATGGCTACACCTTC
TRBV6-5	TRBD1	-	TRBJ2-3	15	CASSFPTGSADTQYF	TGTGCCAGCAGCTTTCCGACAGGGAGCGCAGATACGCAGTATTTT
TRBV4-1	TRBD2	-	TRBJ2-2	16	CASSLRAGANTGELFF	TGCGCCAGCAGCCTCAGGGCGGGAGCGAACACCGGGGAGCTGTTTTTT
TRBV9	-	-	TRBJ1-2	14	CASSVTGQHYGYTF	TGTGCCAGCAGCGTGACTGGACAGCACTATGGCTACACCTTC
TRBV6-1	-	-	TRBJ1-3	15	CASSEVGALGNTIYF	TGTGCCAGCAGTGAAGTGGGGGCCCTCGGAAACACCATATATTTT
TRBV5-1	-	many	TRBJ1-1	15	CASSLPGGDNTEAFF	TGCGCCAGCAGCCTTCCCGGGGGAGATAACACTGAAGCTTTCTTT
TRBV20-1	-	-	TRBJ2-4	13	CSASQLAKNIQYF	TGCAGTGCTAGTCAACTAGCCAAAAACATTCAGTACTTC
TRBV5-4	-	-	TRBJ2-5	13	CASSLPPGETQYF	TGTGCCAGCAGCTTGCCTCCCGGGGAGACCCAGTACTTC
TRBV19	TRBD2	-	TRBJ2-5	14	CASSTGTKGETQYF	TGTGCCAGTAGCACCGGGACTAAGGGAGAGACCCAGTACTTC
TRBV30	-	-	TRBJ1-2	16	CAWSGGRLSHFYGYTF	TGTGCCTGGAGCGGGGGGAGGCTGTCCCACTTCTATGGCTACACCTTC
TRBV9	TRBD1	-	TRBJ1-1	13	CASSTRGLAEAFF	TGTGCCAGCAGCACTAGGGGGCTGGCTGAAGCTTTCTTT
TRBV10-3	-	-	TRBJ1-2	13	CAIGPGGGYGYTF	TGTGCCATCGGACCTGGGGGGGGCTATGGCTACACCTTC
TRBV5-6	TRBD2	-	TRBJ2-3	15	CASSLIGGATDTQYF	TGTGCCAGCAGCTTGATCGGGGGGGCCACAGATACGCAGTATTTT
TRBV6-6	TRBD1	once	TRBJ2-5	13	CASSRRTGTTQYF	TGTGCCAGCAGTCGACGGACAGGTACGACCCAGTACTTC
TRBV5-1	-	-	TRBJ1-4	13	CASSKRGGEKLFF	TGCGCCAGCAGCAAGAGGGGGGGAGAAAAACTGTTTTTT
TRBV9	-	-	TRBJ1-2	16	CASSALGSSANYGYTF	TGTGCCAGCAGCGCCCTAGGGAGTTCGGCTAACTATGGCTACACCTTC
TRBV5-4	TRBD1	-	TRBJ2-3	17	CASSFSDRGRHADTQYF	TGTGCCAGCAGCTTCAGCGACAGGGGGCGCCACGCAGATACGCAGTATTTT
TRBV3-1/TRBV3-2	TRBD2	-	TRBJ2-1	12	CAAGHGGGEQFF	TGTGCCGCTGGCCATGGGGGGGGTGAGCAGTTCTTC
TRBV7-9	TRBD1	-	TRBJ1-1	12	CASRRQGTEAFF	TGTGCCAGCAGAAGACAGGGCACTGAAGCTTTCTTT
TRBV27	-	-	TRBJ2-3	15	CASRATGMRTDTQYF	TGTGCCAGCAGGGCGACGGGGATGAGGACAGATACGCAGTATTTT
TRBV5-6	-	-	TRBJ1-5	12	CASSFGGLPQHF	TGTGCCAGCAGCTTCGGCGGGCTGCCCCAGCATTTT
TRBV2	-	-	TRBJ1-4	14	CASSTGTTNEKLFF	TGTGCCAGCAGTACAGGGACAACTAATGAAAAACTGTTTTTT
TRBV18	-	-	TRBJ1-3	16	CASSPYDSSSGNTIYF	TGTGCCAGCTCACCCTATGACAGCTCCTCTGGAAACACCATATATTTT
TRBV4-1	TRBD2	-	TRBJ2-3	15	CASSQVRGGTDTQYF	TGCGCCAGCAGCCAAGTGCGGGGGGGCACAGATACGCAGTATTTT
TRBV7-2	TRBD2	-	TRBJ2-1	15	CASSFSGGYYNEQFF	TGTGCCAGCAGCTTTAGCGGGGGGTACTACAATGAGCAGTTCTTC
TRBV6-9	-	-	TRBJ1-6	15	CASSSKQGRIGSLHF	TGTGCCAGCAGTTCCAAACAGGGCCGAATTGGGTCCCTCCACTTT
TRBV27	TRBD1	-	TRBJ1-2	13	CASSLTGGYGYTF	TGTGCCAGCAGTTTAACAGGGGGCTATGGCTACACCTTC
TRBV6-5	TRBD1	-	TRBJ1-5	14	CASSRTGNNQPQHF	TGTGCCAGCTCTAGGACAGGGAATAATCAGCCCCAGCATTTT
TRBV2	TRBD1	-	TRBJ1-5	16	CASSFRDRGPNQPQHF	TGTGCCAGCAGTTTCCGGGACAGGGGGCCGAATCAGCCCCAGCATTTT
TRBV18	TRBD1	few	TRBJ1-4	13	CASSRDREEKLFF	TGTGCCAGCTCCCGGGACAGGGAAGAAAAACTGTTTTTT
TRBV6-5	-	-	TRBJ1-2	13	CASNLDRNYGYTF	TGTGCCAGCAATCTGGACAGAAACTATGGCTACACCTTC
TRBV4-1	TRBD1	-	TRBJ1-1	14	CASSPGTENTEAFF	TGCGCCAGCAGCCCAGGGACAGAGAACACTGAAGCTTTCTTT
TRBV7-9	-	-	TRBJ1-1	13	CASTLARDTEAFF	TGTGCCAGCACCCTGGCCCGGGACACTGAAGCTTTCTTT